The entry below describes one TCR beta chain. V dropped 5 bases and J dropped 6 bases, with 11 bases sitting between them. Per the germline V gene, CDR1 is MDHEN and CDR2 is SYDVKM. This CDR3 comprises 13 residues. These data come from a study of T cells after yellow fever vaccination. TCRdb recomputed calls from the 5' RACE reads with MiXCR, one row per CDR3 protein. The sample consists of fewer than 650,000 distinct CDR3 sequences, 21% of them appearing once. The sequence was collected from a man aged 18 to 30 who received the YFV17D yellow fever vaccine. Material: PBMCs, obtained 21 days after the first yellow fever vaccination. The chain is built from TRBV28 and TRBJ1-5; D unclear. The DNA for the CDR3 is TGTGCCAGCAGTCCCCATGGCGGTCAGCCCCAGCATTTT. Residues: CASSPHGGQPQHF.